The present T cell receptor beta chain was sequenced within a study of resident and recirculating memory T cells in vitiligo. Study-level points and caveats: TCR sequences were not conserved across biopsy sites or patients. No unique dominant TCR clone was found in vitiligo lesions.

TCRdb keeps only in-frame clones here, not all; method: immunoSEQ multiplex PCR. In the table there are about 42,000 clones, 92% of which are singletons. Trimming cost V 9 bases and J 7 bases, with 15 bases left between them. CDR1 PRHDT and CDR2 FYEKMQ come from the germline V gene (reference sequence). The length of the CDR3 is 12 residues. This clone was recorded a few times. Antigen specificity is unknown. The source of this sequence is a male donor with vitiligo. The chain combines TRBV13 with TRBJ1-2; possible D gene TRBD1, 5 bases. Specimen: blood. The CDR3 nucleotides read TGTGCCAGGTTTACCGGGACTCGTGGCTACACCTTC. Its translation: CARFTGTRGYTF. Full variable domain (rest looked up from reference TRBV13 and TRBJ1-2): AAGVIQSPRHLIKEKRETATLKCYPIPRHDTVYWYQQGPGQDPQFLISFYEKMQSDKGSIPDRFSAQQFSDYHSELNMSSLELGDSALYFCARFTGTRGYTFGSGTRLTVV.